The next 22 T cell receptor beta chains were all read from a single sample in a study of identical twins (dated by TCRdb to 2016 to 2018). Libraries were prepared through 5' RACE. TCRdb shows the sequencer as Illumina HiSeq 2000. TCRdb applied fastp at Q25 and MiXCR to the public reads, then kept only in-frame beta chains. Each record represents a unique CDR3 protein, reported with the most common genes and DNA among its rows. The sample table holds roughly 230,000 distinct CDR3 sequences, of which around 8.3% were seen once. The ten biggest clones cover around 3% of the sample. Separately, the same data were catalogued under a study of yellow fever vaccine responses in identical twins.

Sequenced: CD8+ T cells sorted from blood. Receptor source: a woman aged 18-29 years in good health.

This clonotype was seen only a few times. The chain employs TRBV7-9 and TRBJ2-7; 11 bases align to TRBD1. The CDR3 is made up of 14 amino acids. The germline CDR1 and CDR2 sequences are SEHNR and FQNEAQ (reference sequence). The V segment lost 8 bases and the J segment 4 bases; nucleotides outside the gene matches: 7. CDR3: CASGPGTGGYEQYF. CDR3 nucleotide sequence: TGTGCCAGCGGCCCCGGGACAGGGGGATACGAGCAGTACTTC.

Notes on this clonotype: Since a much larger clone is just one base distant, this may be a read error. The CDR3 sequence: CTSSYPGRGTYEQYF. In DNA, the CDR3 is TGTACCAGCAGTTACCCCGGCAGGGGGACATACGAGCAGTACTTC. The chain combines TRBV6-2 or TRBV6-3 with TRBJ2-7, with 7 positions matching TRBD1. The CDR3 has 15 residues. The germline V gene has CDR1 MNHEY and CDR2 SVGEGT.

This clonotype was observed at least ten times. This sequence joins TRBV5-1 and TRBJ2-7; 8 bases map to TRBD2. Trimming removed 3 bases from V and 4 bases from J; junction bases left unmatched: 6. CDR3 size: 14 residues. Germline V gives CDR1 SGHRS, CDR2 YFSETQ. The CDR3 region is CASSYSGATYEQYF. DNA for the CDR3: TGCGCCAGCAGCTATAGCGGGGCAACTTACGAGCAGTACTTC.

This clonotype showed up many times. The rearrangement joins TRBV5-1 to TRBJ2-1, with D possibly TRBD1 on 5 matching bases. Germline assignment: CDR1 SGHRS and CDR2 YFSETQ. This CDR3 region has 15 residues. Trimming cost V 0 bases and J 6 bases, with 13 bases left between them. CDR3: CASSLVQGSSNEQFF. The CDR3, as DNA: TGCGCCAGCAGCTTGGTTCAGGGTAGTTCCAATGAGCAGTTCTTC.

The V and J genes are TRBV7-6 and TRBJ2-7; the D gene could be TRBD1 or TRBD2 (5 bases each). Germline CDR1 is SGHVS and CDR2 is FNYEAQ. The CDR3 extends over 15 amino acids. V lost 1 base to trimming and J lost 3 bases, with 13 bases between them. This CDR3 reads CASSLGGSYHYEQYF. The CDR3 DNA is TGTGCCAGCAGCTTAGGGGGGAGCTACCACTACGAGCAGTACTTC.

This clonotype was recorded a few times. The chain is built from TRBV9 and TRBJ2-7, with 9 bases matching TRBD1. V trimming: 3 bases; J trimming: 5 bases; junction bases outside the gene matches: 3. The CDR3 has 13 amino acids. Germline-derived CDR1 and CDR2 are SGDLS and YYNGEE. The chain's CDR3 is CASSGGDRDEQYF. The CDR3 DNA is TGTGCCAGCAGCGGGGGGGACAGGGACGAGCAGTACTTC.

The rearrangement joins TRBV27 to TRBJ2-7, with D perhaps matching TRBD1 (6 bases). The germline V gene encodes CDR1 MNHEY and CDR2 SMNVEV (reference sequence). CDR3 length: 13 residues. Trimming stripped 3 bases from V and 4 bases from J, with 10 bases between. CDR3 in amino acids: CASSFTGMYEQYF. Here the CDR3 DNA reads TGTGCCAGCAGTTTTACAGGGATGTACGAGCAGTACTTC.

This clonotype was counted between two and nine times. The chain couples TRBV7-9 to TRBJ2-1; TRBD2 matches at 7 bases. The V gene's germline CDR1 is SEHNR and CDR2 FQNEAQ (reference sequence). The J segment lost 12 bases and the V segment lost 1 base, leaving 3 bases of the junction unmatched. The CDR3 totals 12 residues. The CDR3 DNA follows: TGTGCCAGCAGCTTAGGGGACTACGGGCAGTTCTTC. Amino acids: CASSLGDYGQFF.

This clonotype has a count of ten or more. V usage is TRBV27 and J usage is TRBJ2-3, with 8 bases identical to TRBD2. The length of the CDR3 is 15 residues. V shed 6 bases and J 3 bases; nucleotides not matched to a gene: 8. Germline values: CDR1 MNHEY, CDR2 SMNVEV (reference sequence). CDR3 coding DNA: TGTGCCAGCAGCCTAGCTCGGGAGGGGACAGATACGCAGTATTTT. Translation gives CASSLAREGTDTQYF.

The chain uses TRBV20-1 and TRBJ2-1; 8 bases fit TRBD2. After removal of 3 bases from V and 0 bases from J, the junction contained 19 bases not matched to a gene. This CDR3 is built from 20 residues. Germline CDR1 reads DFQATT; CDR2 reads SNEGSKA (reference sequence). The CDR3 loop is CSARALGTSGYQGSYNEQFF. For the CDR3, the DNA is TGCAGTGCTAGGGCCCTGGGTACTAGCGGCTACCAGGGCTCCTACAATGAGCAGTTCTTC.

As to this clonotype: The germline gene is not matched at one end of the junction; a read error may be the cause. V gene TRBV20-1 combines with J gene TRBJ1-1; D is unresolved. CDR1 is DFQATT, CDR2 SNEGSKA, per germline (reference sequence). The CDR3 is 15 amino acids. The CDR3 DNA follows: TGCAGTGCTGGAGAGGTAGGGCAAATGAACACTGAAGCTTTCTTT. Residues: CSAGEVGQMNTEAFF.

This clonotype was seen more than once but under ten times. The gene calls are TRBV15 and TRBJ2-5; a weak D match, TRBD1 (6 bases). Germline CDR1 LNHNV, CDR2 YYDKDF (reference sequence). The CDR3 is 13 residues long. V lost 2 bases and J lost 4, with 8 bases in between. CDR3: CATSRTGSETQYF. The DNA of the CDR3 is TGTGCCACCAGCAGAACAGGGTCAGAGACCCAGTACTTC.

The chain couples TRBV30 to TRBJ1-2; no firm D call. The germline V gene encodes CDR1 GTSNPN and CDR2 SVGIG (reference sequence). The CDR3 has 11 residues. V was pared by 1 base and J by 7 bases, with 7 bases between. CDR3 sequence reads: CAWSAEGGYTF. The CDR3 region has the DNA TGTGCCTGGAGTGCAGAAGGTGGCTACACCTTC.

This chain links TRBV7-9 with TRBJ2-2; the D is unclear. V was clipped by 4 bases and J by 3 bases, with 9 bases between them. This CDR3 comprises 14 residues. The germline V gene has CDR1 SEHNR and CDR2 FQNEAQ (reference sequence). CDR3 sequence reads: CASSSHGDTGELFF. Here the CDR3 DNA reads TGTGCCAGCAGCTCTCATGGTGACACCGGGGAGCTGTTTTTT. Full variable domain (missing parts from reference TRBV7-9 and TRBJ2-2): DTGVSQNPRHKITKRGQNVTFRCDPISEHNRLYWYRQTLGQGPEFLTYFQNEAQLEKSRLLSDRFSAERPKGSFSTLEIQRTEQGDSAMYLCASSSHGDTGELFFGEGSRLTVL.

The CDR3: CASSFKGGEQFF. CDR3 bases: TGTGCCAGCAGTTTCAAGGGAGGTGAGCAGTTCTTC. This chain links TRBV12-3 or TRBV12-4 with TRBJ2-1, with D possibly being TRBD2 (6 bases). V was shortened by 3 bases and J by 9 bases, with 9 bases between the two germline ends. CDR3 length: 12 amino acids.

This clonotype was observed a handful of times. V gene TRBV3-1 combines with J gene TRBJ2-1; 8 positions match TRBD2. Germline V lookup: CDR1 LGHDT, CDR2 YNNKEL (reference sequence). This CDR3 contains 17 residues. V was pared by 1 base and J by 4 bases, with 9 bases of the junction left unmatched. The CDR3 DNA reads TGTGCCAGCAGCCAAGTACCTGTAGCGGGGCCATACAATGAGCAGTTCTTC. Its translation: CASSQVPVAGPYNEQFF.

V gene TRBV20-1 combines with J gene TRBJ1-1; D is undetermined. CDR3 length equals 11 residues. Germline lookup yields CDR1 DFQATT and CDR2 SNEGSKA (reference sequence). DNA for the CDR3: TGCAGCCGGGAGGGGAACACTGAAGCTTTCTTT. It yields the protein CSREGNTEAFF.

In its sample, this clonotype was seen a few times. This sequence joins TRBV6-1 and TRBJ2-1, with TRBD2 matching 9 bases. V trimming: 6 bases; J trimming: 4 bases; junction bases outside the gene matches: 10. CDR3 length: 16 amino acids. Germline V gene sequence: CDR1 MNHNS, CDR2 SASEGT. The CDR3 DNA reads TGTGCCAGCAGAGCCACTAGCGGGTCAAGATACAATGAGCAGTTCTTC. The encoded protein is CASRATSGSRYNEQFF.

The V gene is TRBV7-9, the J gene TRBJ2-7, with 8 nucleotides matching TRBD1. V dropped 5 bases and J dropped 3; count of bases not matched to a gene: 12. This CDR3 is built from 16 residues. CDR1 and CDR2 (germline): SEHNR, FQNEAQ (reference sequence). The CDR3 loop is CASSHGQGEVLYEQYF. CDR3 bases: TGTGCCAGCAGCCACGGACAGGGCGAGGTCCTCTACGAGCAGTACTTC. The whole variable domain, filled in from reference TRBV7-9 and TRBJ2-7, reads DTGVSQNPRHKITKRGQNVTFRCDPISEHNRLYWYRQTLGQGPEFLTYFQNEAQLEKSRLLSDRFSAERPKGSFSTLEIQRTEQGDSAMYLCASSHGQGEVLYEQYFGPGTRLTVT.

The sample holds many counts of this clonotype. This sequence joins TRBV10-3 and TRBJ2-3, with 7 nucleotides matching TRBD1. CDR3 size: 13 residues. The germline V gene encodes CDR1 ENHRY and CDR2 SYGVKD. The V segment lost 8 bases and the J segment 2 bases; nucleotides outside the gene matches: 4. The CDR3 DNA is TGTGCCATCGGGCAGGGGGACACAGATACGCAGTATTTT. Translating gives CAIGQGDTDTQYF.

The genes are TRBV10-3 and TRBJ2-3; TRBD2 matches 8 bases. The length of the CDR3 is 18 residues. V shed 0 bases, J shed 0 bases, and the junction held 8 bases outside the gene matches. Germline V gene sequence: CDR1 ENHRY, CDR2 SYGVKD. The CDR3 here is CAISESKRGTTSTDTQYF. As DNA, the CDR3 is TGTGCCATCAGTGAGTCTAAGCGGGGGACTACTAGCACAGATACGCAGTATTTT.

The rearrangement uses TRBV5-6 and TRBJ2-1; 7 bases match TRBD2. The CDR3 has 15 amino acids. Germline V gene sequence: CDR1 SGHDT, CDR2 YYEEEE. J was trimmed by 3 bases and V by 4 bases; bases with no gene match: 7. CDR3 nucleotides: TGTGCCAGCAGCCCCGGGACTACAATCTACAATGAGCAGTTCTTC. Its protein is CASSPGTTIYNEQFF.